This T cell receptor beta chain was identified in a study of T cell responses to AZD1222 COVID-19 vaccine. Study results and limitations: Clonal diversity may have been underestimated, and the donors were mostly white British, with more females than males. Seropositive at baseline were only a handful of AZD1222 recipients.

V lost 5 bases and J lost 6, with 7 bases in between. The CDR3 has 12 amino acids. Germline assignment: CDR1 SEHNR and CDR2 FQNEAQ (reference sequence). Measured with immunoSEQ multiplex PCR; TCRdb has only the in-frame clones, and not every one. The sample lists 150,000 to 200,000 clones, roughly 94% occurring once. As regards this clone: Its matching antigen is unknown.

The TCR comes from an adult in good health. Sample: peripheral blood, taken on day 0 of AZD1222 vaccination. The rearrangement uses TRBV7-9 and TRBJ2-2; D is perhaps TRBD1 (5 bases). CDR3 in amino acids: CASSLRAGELFF. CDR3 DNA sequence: TGTGCCAGCAGCCTCAGGGCCGGGGAGCTGTTTTTT.